This passage covers 9 T cell receptor beta chains from one sample sequenced in a study of cytomegalovirus exposure and HLA in healthy donors. Use of 60 Vbeta and 13 Jbeta primers characterized the PCR. Sequencing was performed with immunoSEQ multiplex PCR; in TCRdb, only in-frame clones are kept and a portion is missing. The table shows 100,000 or so clones, with around 80% occurring only once. The sample was PBMCs. The origin of the receptors is a man in his forties in good health and CMV-seronegative.

The chain has TRBV6-5 and TRBJ1-3, with D maybe TRBD1 (5 bases). The CDR3 sequence is 14 residues long. Trimming removed 6 bases from V and 2 bases from J, with 11 bases in between. Looked up from germline, CDR1 is MNHEY and CDR2 is SVGAGI. The CDR3 bases are TGTGCCAGCAGACCTCAGGGTGCTGGAAACACCATATATTTT. Protein: CASRPQGAGNTIYF.

The chain employs TRBV19 and TRBJ1-5; tentatively, D is TRBD1 (5 bases). With 11 bases removed from V and 1 base from J, the gap between germline ends came to 9 bases. Per the germline V gene, CDR1 is LNHDA and CDR2 is SQIVND (reference sequence). The CDR3 is made up of 12 amino acids. CDR3 amino acids: CASGGSNQPQHF. In nucleotides, the CDR3 is TGTGCCTCCGGGGGGAGCAATCAGCCCCAGCATTTT.

V is TRBV5-3 and J is TRBJ2-7, with D possibly being TRBD2 (6 bases). TRBV5-3 is sorted into the ORF group, with uncertain function. The CDR3 runs to 14 residues. The V end was cut by 0 bases, the J end by 3 bases, with 10 bases between. The CDR3 is CARSLGGANYEQYF. In DNA, the CDR3 is TGTGCCAGAAGCTTGGGCGGGGCCAACTACGAGCAGTACTTC.

Here the CDR3 DNA reads TGTGCCGTCCGGGACATTCAAGTAGATGGCTACACCTTC. Amino acid sequence: CAVRDIQVDGYTF. This sequence joins TRBV10-3 and TRBJ1-2; possibly TRBD1 for D (6 bases). V lost 11 bases and J 6 bases, leaving 19 bases between the germline ends. The germline CDR1 and CDR2 sequences are ENHRY and SYGVKD. The CDR3 length is 13 residues.

Written as DNA, the CDR3 is TGTGCCAGCAGTGATCCGGGACAGGGTGATATGAGAAAACTGTTTTTT. Protein sequence: CASSDPGQGDMRKLFF. The rearrangement uses TRBV6-1 and TRBJ1-4; 9 nucleotides agree with TRBD1. Losses at the gene ends were 3 bases for V and 10 bases for J; bases not matched to a gene: 12. The V gene's germline CDR1 is MNHNS and CDR2 SASEGT. The CDR3 covers 16 residues.

This clone was detected once. The chain combines TRBV4-3 with TRBJ1-6; D unclear. Trimming removed 1 base from V and 4 bases from J, with 8 bases in between. The germline CDR1 and CDR2 sequences are LGHNA and YSLEER. The CDR3 covers 15 residues. CDR3 in amino acids: CASSQVWQYNSPLHF. As DNA, the CDR3 is TGCGCCAGCAGCCAAGTATGGCAGTATAATTCACCCCTCCACTTT.

The chain couples TRBV7-8 to TRBJ1-1; 10 bases line up with TRBD1. The V gene's germline CDR1 is SGHVS and CDR2 FQNEAQ. V gave up 5 bases and J gave up 4 bases; unmatched junction bases: 4. This CDR3 is 14 amino acids long. The CDR3 is CASSPRDRGTEAFF. The CDR3 DNA is TGTGCCAGCAGCCCCCGGGACAGGGGCACTGAAGCTTTCTTT.

The sample holds one count of this clone. The J gene is TRBJ2-1, the V gene TRBV27; 10 bases map to TRBD2. V dropped 2 bases and J dropped 9; count of bases not matched to a gene: 7. The CDR3 is made up of 15 amino acids. Germline V CDR1 and CDR2: MNHEY, SMNVEV (reference sequence). The CDR3 protein is CASSLIKSGGAEQFF. CDR3 nucleotide sequence: TGTGCCAGCAGTTTAATAAAAAGCGGGGGGGCTGAGCAGTTCTTC.

This chain uses TRBV9 with TRBJ2-7, with a possible D match to TRBD1 (5 bases). CDR3 length: 13 amino acids. V was trimmed by 4 bases and J by 3 bases, leaving 11 bases between them. Germline CDR1 reads SGDLS; CDR2 reads YYNGEE. The CDR3 region has the DNA TGTGCCAGCAGCCCCAGTAGGGGCTACGAGCAGTACTTC. Its translation: CASSPSRGYEQYF. Full variable domain (outside the CDR3, taken from reference TRBV9 and TRBJ2-7): DSGVTQTPKHLITATGQRVTLRCSPRSGDLSVYWYQQSLDQGLQFLIQYYNGEERAKGNILERFSAQQFPDLHSELNLSSLELGDSALYFCASSPSRGYEQYFGPGTRLTVT.